This is a list of T cell receptor beta chains from one sample in a study of PD-1 blockade in mismatch repair-deficient tumors. Assay used: immunoSEQ multiplex PCR; TCRdb lists only in-frame clones, some missing. The table has 95,000 to 150,000 clones, 86% seen once; the top ten hold approximately 13%. Sample: peripheral blood, taken 44 weeks after starting pembrolizumab. Every receptor here comes from an adult with mismatch repair-deficient cancer. Each CDR3 is given with its conserved first and last residue. The order of the fields is J gene, D gene, V gene, clone size, CDR3 protein, CDR3 DNA. D genes are given only for firm matches. Size tells how often a clone was seen (once, few, many) or the class of an expanded clone, and some rows leave it out.

J gene: TRBJ2-7
D gene: TRBD1
V gene: TRBV7-9
clone size: -
CDR3 protein: CASSRPGQGLGSSEQYF
CDR3 DNA: TGTGCCAGCAGCCGACCGGGACAGGGGTTGGGGAGCTCCGAGCAGTACTTC

J gene: TRBJ2-3
D gene: TRBD1
V gene: TRBV19
clone size: -
CDR3 protein: CASSMGTGTTDTQYF
CDR3 DNA: TGTGCCAGTAGTATGGGGACAGGTACCACAGATACGCAGTATTTT

J gene: TRBJ2-7
D gene: TRBD2
V gene: TRBV27
clone size: few
CDR3 protein: CASSLASGTYEQYF
CDR3 DNA: TGTGCCAGCAGTTTGGCTAGCGGGACCTACGAGCAGTACTTC

J gene: TRBJ2-7
D gene: -
V gene: TRBV28
clone size: -
CDR3 protein: CASSLNWDRNSYEQYF
CDR3 DNA: TGTGCCAGCAGTCTTAATTGGGACCGAAACTCCTACGAGCAGTACTTC

J gene: TRBJ1-2
D gene: -
V gene: TRBV30
clone size: -
CDR3 protein: CAWAQGWEGYTF
CDR3 DNA: TGTGCCTGGGCACAGGGCTGGGAAGGCTACACCTTC

J gene: TRBJ2-7
D gene: TRBD1
V gene: TRBV11-2
clone size: -
CDR3 protein: CASSLGGRGLLHEQYF
CDR3 DNA: TGTGCCAGCAGCTTAGGGGGTAGGGGGCTTTTGCACGAGCAGTACTTC

J gene: TRBJ2-7
D gene: -
V gene: TRBV28
clone size: -
CDR3 protein: CASSPPPGRGEQYF
CDR3 DNA: TGTGCCAGCAGTCCTCCCCCGGGACGAGGCGAGCAGTACTTC

J gene: TRBJ2-7
D gene: -
V gene: TRBV5-4
clone size: -
CDR3 protein: CASSQLWATHRNEQYF
CDR3 DNA: TGTGCCAGCAGCCAACTCTGGGCTACCCACCGAAACGAGCAGTACTTC

J gene: TRBJ2-5
D gene: -
V gene: TRBV19
clone size: -
CDR3 protein: CASSMRVNQETQYF
CDR3 DNA: TGTGCCAGTAGTATGCGAGTAAACCAAGAGACCCAGTACTTC

J gene: TRBJ2-7
D gene: TRBD1
V gene: TRBV10-2
clone size: -
CDR3 protein: CASSERGRGYEQYF
CDR3 DNA: TGCGCCAGCAGTGAGCGGGGCAGGGGGTACGAGCAGTACTTC

J gene: TRBJ2-7
D gene: -
V gene: TRBV5-1
clone size: -
CDR3 protein: CASSLVGRYYEQYF
CDR3 DNA: TGCGCCAGCAGCTTGGTAGGACGGTACTACGAGCAGTACTTC

J gene: TRBJ1-5
D gene: -
V gene: TRBV19
clone size: -
CDR3 protein: CASSIGFGNQPQHF
CDR3 DNA: TGTGCCAGTAGTATAGGTTTCGGCAATCAGCCCCAGCATTTT

J gene: TRBJ2-1
D gene: -
V gene: TRBV30
clone size: -
CDR3 protein: CAWSVGLLEQFF
CDR3 DNA: TGTGCCTGGAGTGTAGGTCTGCTTGAGCAGTTCTTC

J gene: TRBJ2-5
D gene: -
V gene: TRBV7-9
clone size: once
CDR3 protein: CASSSRGPETQYF
CDR3 DNA: TGTGCCAGCAGCTCGCGAGGGCCGGAGACCCAGTACTTC

J gene: TRBJ1-1
D gene: -
V gene: TRBV6-6
clone size: -
CDR3 protein: CASSSDGDTEAFF
CDR3 DNA: TGTGCCAGCAGTTCAGACGGAGACACTGAAGCTTTCTTT

J gene: TRBJ1-2
D gene: -
V gene: TRBV29-1
clone size: -
CDR3 protein: CSAVPRGQLYGYTF
CDR3 DNA: TGCAGCGCCGTGCCAAGAGGACAGCTCTATGGCTACACCTTC

J gene: TRBJ1-2
D gene: -
V gene: TRBV19
clone size: -
CDR3 protein: CASSTHQVGGYGYTF
CDR3 DNA: TGTGCCAGTAGTACCCACCAGGTGGGTGGCTATGGCTACACCTTC

J gene: TRBJ2-7
D gene: TRBD2
V gene: TRBV9
clone size: -
CDR3 protein: CASSASGTPSYEQYF
CDR3 DNA: TGTGCCAGCAGCGCTAGCGGGACCCCCTCCTACGAGCAGTACTTC

J gene: TRBJ1-2
D gene: -
V gene: TRBV30
clone size: few
CDR3 protein: CAWTPMAQTGYTF
CDR3 DNA: TGTGCCTGGACCCCAATGGCTCAGACGGGCTACACCTTC

J gene: TRBJ2-5
D gene: -
V gene: TRBV7-9
clone size: -
CDR3 protein: CASSPTRETQYF
CDR3 DNA: TGTGCCAGCAGCCCCACCCGGGAGACCCAGTACTTC

J gene: TRBJ1-3
D gene: -
V gene: TRBV6-1
clone size: -
CDR3 protein: CASSEGAGVGNTIYF
CDR3 DNA: TGTGCCAGCAGTGAAGGGGCAGGGGTTGGAAACACCATATATTTT

J gene: TRBJ2-3
D gene: -
V gene: TRBV7-8
clone size: -
CDR3 protein: CASSPVLGPDTQYF
CDR3 DNA: TGTGCCAGCAGCCCCGTATTAGGCCCAGATACGCAGTATTTT

J gene: TRBJ2-7
D gene: TRBD2
V gene: TRBV30
clone size: -
CDR3 protein: CAWSGSGREVYEQYF
CDR3 DNA: TGTGCCTGGAGTGGTAGCGGGAGGGAAGTCTACGAGCAGTACTTC

J gene: TRBJ2-7
D gene: -
V gene: TRBV28
clone size: -
CDR3 protein: CASAQTTGRDEQYF
CDR3 DNA: TGTGCCAGCGCCCAAACGACGGGGCGGGACGAGCAGTACTTC

J gene: TRBJ2-1
D gene: TRBD2
V gene: TRBV28
clone size: -
CDR3 protein: CASSLLTSGSFNEQFF
CDR3 DNA: TGTGCCAGCAGTTTACTGACTAGCGGGAGCTTTAATGAGCAGTTCTTC

J gene: TRBJ2-5
D gene: -
V gene: TRBV19
clone size: -
CDR3 protein: CASSMGDGYLQETQYF
CDR3 DNA: TGTGCCAGTAGTATGGGGGACGGTTATTTACAAGAGACCCAGTACTTC

J gene: TRBJ1-2
D gene: -
V gene: TRBV6-1
clone size: -
CDR3 protein: CASSVLQMDYGYTF
CDR3 DNA: TGTGCCAGCAGTGTATTACAGATGGACTATGGCTACACCTTC

J gene: TRBJ2-7
D gene: -
V gene: TRBV5-1
clone size: -
CDR3 protein: CASSLETGAAYEQYF
CDR3 DNA: TGCGCCAGCAGCTTGGAGACCGGGGCCGCCTACGAGCAGTACTTC

J gene: TRBJ2-1
D gene: TRBD2
V gene: TRBV6-1
clone size: -
CDR3 protein: CASSVSGGSYNEQFF
CDR3 DNA: TGTGCCAGCAGTGTTTCGGGGGGTTCCTACAATGAGCAGTTCTTC

J gene: TRBJ2-5
D gene: TRBD2
V gene: TRBV4-3
clone size: -
CDR3 protein: CASSQGLAGSGQYF
CDR3 DNA: TGCGCCAGCAGCCAAGGGCTAGCGGGAAGCGGGCAGTACTTC

J gene: TRBJ1-1
D gene: -
V gene: TRBV5-4
clone size: -
CDR3 protein: CASSKSVSTEAFF
CDR3 DNA: TGTGCCAGCAGCAAGAGCGTATCCACTGAAGCTTTCTTT

J gene: TRBJ2-1
D gene: -
V gene: TRBV7-8
clone size: -
CDR3 protein: CASSTEEEQFF
CDR3 DNA: TGTGCCAGCTCGACAGAGGAAGAGCAGTTCTTC

J gene: TRBJ2-3
D gene: -
V gene: TRBV30
clone size: -
CDR3 protein: CAWDGRTDTQYF
CDR3 DNA: TGTGCCTGGGACGGGCGAACAGATACGCAGTATTTT

J gene: TRBJ1-2
D gene: TRBD1
V gene: TRBV7-2
clone size: -
CDR3 protein: CASSPPGTGGNYGYTF
CDR3 DNA: TGTGCCAGCAGCCCCCCCGGGACAGGGGGTAACTATGGCTACACCTTC

J gene: TRBJ2-3
D gene: TRBD2
V gene: TRBV7-2
clone size: -
CDR3 protein: CASSTSGMHTDTQYF
CDR3 DNA: TGTGCCAGCAGCACCAGCGGGATGCACACAGATACGCAGTATTTT

J gene: TRBJ2-7
D gene: -
V gene: TRBV11-2
clone size: -
CDR3 protein: CASSLDLERQELYEQYF
CDR3 DNA: TGTGCCAGCAGCTTAGATCTGGAGAGACAGGAACTCTACGAGCAGTACTTC

J gene: TRBJ2-2
D gene: -
V gene: TRBV18
clone size: -
CDR3 protein: CASSPADPGELFF
CDR3 DNA: TGTGCCAGCTCACCGGCTGACCCCGGGGAGCTGTTTTTT

J gene: TRBJ1-5
D gene: -
V gene: TRBV2
clone size: -
CDR3 protein: CASRRQNSNQPQHF
CDR3 DNA: TGTGCCAGCAGAAGACAGAATAGCAATCAGCCCCAGCATTTT

J gene: TRBJ2-3
D gene: -
V gene: TRBV2
clone size: -
CDR3 protein: CASIGQKGPDTQYF
CDR3 DNA: TGTGCCAGCATTGGACAGAAGGGACCTGATACGCAGTATTTT

J gene: TRBJ1-2
D gene: TRBD1
V gene: TRBV2
clone size: once
CDR3 protein: CASRGETGGSGGYTF
CDR3 DNA: TGTGCCAGCAGGGGGGAGACAGGGGGCTCGGGTGGCTACACCTTC

J gene: TRBJ2-7
D gene: TRBD2
V gene: TRBV5-1
clone size: -
CDR3 protein: CASSLGLAVHEQYF
CDR3 DNA: TGCGCCAGCAGCTTGGGACTAGCGGTCCACGAGCAGTACTTC

J gene: TRBJ1-2
D gene: -
V gene: TRBV19
clone size: few
CDR3 protein: CASSRGHSYGYTF
CDR3 DNA: TGTGCCAGTAGTAGGGGACACTCCTATGGCTACACCTTC

J gene: TRBJ1-1
D gene: -
V gene: TRBV7-9
clone size: -
CDR3 protein: CASSFGNTEAFF
CDR3 DNA: TGTGCCAGCAGCTTCGGCAACACTGAAGCTTTCTTT

J gene: TRBJ2-5
D gene: -
V gene: TRBV7-2
clone size: -
CDR3 protein: CASSFQGGQETQYF
CDR3 DNA: TGTGCCAGCAGTTTCCAGGGGGGCCAAGAGACCCAGTACTTC

J gene: TRBJ2-1
D gene: TRBD2
V gene: TRBV10-2
clone size: -
CDR3 protein: CASRSGLAAHNEQFF
CDR3 DNA: TGCGCCAGCAGATCGGGACTAGCGGCCCACAATGAGCAGTTCTTC

J gene: TRBJ2-5
D gene: TRBD1
V gene: TRBV5-1
clone size: -
CDR3 protein: CASSLGTGRQETQYF
CDR3 DNA: TGCGCCAGCAGCTTGGGGACAGGGCGTCAAGAGACCCAGTACTTC

J gene: TRBJ2-3
D gene: TRBD2
V gene: TRBV5-1
clone size: -
CDR3 protein: CASSPVAGGDTQYF
CDR3 DNA: TGCGCCAGCAGCCCCGTAGCGGGTGGAGATACGCAGTATTTT

J gene: TRBJ1-4
D gene: -
V gene: TRBV21-1
clone size: -
CDR3 protein: CASTGPTNEKLFF
CDR3 DNA: TGTGCCAGCACAGGGCCTACTAATGAAAAACTGTTTTTT

J gene: TRBJ2-7
D gene: -
V gene: TRBV5-5
clone size: medium-sized
CDR3 protein: CASSSASYEQYF
CDR3 DNA: TGTGCCAGCAGCTCTGCTAGCTACGAGCAGTACTTC